Listed below are T cell receptor beta chains from one sample, sequenced in a study of T-cell memory formation after mild COVID-19. MiXCR was run by TCRdb on the 5' RACE reads, yielding one entry per CDR3 protein. Here the sample spans 350,000 to 400,000 distinct CDR3 sequences, under 25% being singletons. Sequencing was performed on PBMCs or a T cell subset sorted from them (not recorded which). All receptors derive from an adult woman who had mild COVID-19 (a few samples of this study predate the infection). Cell type and time point are not known. The CDR3 runs from the conserved cysteine through the conserved F or W. D genes are given only for firm matches. Clone sizes are given selectively: once, few, many, or a class where the clone is expanded.

D: .; size: .; J: TRBJ2-7; V: TRBV4-3; DNA: TGCGCCAGCAGCCAGCTCGTAGGGCCACTCCACGAGCAGTACTTC; CDR3: CASSQLVGPLHEQYF
D: .; size: few; J: TRBJ2-7; V: TRBV6-2/TRBV6-3; DNA: TGTGCCAGCAGCCGCTGGAGTACGCGCGAGCAGTACTTC; CDR3: CASSRWSTREQYF
D: TRBD2; size: .; J: TRBJ2-7; V: TRBV3-1; DNA: TGTGCCAGCAGCCTTGGGACTAGCGCCTTTTTCTACGAGCAGTACTTC; CDR3: CASSLGTSAFFYEQYF
D: TRBD2; size: .; J: TRBJ2-7; V: TRBV10-3; DNA: TGTGCCATCAGTGAGTCGAACTTTCAGCGGGAGGGTTCGGAGCAGTACTTC; CDR3: CAISESNFQREGSEQYF
D: .; size: few; J: TRBJ2-2; V: TRBV30; DNA: TGTGCCTGGGGGGAGGTCGGGGAGCTGTTTTTT; CDR3: CAWGEVGELFF
D: TRBD1; size: few; J: TRBJ1-6; V: TRBV7-8; DNA: TGTGCCAGCAGCTTAGCAAATTCCCCCTTAAACCGGGACAGATATAATTCACCCCTCCACTTT; CDR3: CASSLANSPLNRDRYNSPLHF
D: .; size: few; J: TRBJ1-5; V: TRBV27; DNA: TGTGCCAGCAGTTCACCGGGCAATCAGCCCCAGCATTTT; CDR3: CASSSPGNQPQHF
D: .; size: few; J: TRBJ1-2; V: TRBV5-1; DNA: TGCGCCAGCAGCCGGACCTCGGGCAACTTATACTACTATGGCTACACCTTC; CDR3: CASSRTSGNLYYYGYTF
D: TRBD2; size: once; J: TRBJ2-5; V: TRBV5-1; DNA: TGCGCCAGCAGCTGGGGGACTAGCGGGAGACAACAAGAGACCCAGTACTTC; CDR3: CASSWGTSGRQQETQYF
D: .; size: .; J: TRBJ2-5; V: TRBV12-3/TRBV12-4; DNA: TGTGCCAGCAAGGGGTCGGGGACCCAGTACTTC; CDR3: CASKGSGTQYF
D: TRBD2; size: .; J: TRBJ2-1; V: TRBV12-3/TRBV12-4; DNA: TGTGCCAGCAGCGGCCCCGGGACTAGCGGAGACAATGAGCAGTTCTTC; CDR3: CASSGPGTSGDNEQFF
D: .; size: .; J: TRBJ2-7; V: TRBV7-9; DNA: TGTGCCAGCAGCTTAAATAAGGGAAAGGGCGAGCAGTACTTC; CDR3: CASSLNKGKGEQYF
D: TRBD2; size: few; J: TRBJ2-7; V: TRBV3-1; DNA: TGTGCCAGCAGCCAAGTAGGGGGGACTAGCGGGAGTCGAGGCTCCTACGAGCAGTACTTC; CDR3: CASSQVGGTSGSRGSYEQYF
D: TRBD2; size: few; J: TRBJ2-3; V: TRBV5-1; DNA: TGCGCCAGCAGCTTCCGGGCTAGCGGGGACACAGATACGCAGTATTTT; CDR3: CASSFRASGDTDTQYF
D: .; size: few; J: TRBJ2-3; V: TRBV18; DNA: TGTGCCAGCTCACCACGGGGGCTATCCGCAGATACGCAGTATTTT; CDR3: CASSPRGLSADTQYF
D: .; size: .; J: TRBJ2-2; V: TRBV6-5; DNA: TGTGCCAGCAGACCCCATCGTAGGGGTTTCGGCACCGGGGAGCTGTTTTTT; CDR3: CASRPHRRGFGTGELFF
D: TRBD2; size: .; J: TRBJ2-1; V: TRBV27; DNA: TGTGCCAGCACCCGAGCGGGGGGATACAATGAGCAGTTCTTC; CDR3: CASTRAGGYNEQFF
D: TRBD2; size: few; J: TRBJ2-1; V: TRBV6-6; DNA: TGTGCCAGCAGCGCCTCCGGGACTAGCGGATACAATGAGCAGTTCTTC; CDR3: CASSASGTSGYNEQFF
D: .; size: .; J: TRBJ2-5; V: TRBV23-1; DNA: TGCGCCAGCAGTCAATCTGAATCTGGTCCCTGGGAGACCCAGTACTTC; CDR3: CASSQSESGPWETQYF
D: .; size: .; J: TRBJ1-2; V: TRBV15; DNA: TGTGCCACCAGCAGAGATAAGAGTGTTCATGGCTACACCTTC; CDR3: CATSRDKSVHGYTF
D: TRBD2; size: .; J: TRBJ2-1; V: TRBV12-3/TRBV12-4; DNA: TGTGCCAGCGCGACTAGCGGAGGCTACAATGAGCAGTTCTTC; CDR3: CASATSGGYNEQFF
D: .; size: .; J: TRBJ1-2; V: TRBV6-5; DNA: TGTGCCAGCAGTACTACGGGAAGAGAGGAGGACTATGGCTACACCTTC; CDR3: CASSTTGREEDYGYTF
D: TRBD2; size: few; J: TRBJ2-3; V: TRBV6-1; DNA: TGTGCCAGCAGCCGACTAGCGGGGGGCCGAGTCTTAGCAGATACGCAGTATTTT; CDR3: CASSRLAGGRVLADTQYF
D: .; size: .; J: TRBJ2-5; V: TRBV4-1; DNA: TGCGCCAGCAGCCAAGATCGGGGGTATCGGGAGACCCAGTACTTC; CDR3: CASSQDRGYRETQYF
D: .; size: .; J: TRBJ2-2; V: TRBV6-5; DNA: TGTGCCAGCAGTCTTAGTACACCCGGGGAGCTGTTTTTT; CDR3: CASSLSTPGELFF
D: .; size: .; J: TRBJ2-1; V: TRBV3-1; DNA: TGTGCCAGCAGCCACCCGAGGTACAATGAGCAGTTCTTC; CDR3: CASSHPRYNEQFF
D: TRBD2; size: .; J: TRBJ2-5; V: TRBV15; DNA: TGTGCCACCAGCTTACGACTAGCGGGGGGGATGGAGACCCAGTACTTC; CDR3: CATSLRLAGGMETQYF
D: TRBD2; size: few; J: TRBJ2-2; V: TRBV11-2; DNA: TGTGCCAGCAGCTTTAGCGGGTCATCCACCGGGGAGCTGTTTTTT; CDR3: CASSFSGSSTGELFF
D: TRBD2; size: .; J: TRBJ2-5; V: TRBV12-3/TRBV12-4; DNA: TGTGCCAGCAGTTACCGCGGGAGCAGGGAGACCCAGTACTTC; CDR3: CASSYRGSRETQYF
D: TRBD1; size: .; J: TRBJ1-1; V: TRBV20-1; DNA: TGCAGTGCTAGCTTCCACAGGGGAACTGAAGCTTTCTTT; CDR3: CSASFHRGTEAFF
D: .; size: .; J: TRBJ1-1; V: TRBV29-1; DNA: TGCAGCGTGGCCCCTGGGGACACTGAAGCTTTCTTT; CDR3: CSVAPGDTEAFF
D: .; size: .; J: TRBJ1-1; V: TRBV19; DNA: TGTGCCAGTAGTATCCCGACGGGACAGAACACTGAAGCTTTCTTT; CDR3: CASSIPTGQNTEAFF
D: TRBD2; size: .; J: TRBJ2-2; V: TRBV7-9; DNA: TGTGCCAGCAGCTCTCGGAGGACTAGCGGGGGGTCCGGCACCGGGGAGCTGTTTTTT; CDR3: CASSSRRTSGGSGTGELFF
D: .; size: .; J: TRBJ2-5; V: TRBV4-1; DNA: TGCGCCAGCAGCCCATGTACACAGTACTTC; CDR3: CASSPCTQYF
D: .; size: .; J: TRBJ1-1; V: TRBV11-2; DNA: TGTGCCAGCAGCTCTTGGACTCTGAACGGTGAAGCTTTATTT; CDR3: CASSSWTLNGEALF
D: .; size: .; J: TRBJ2-5; V: TRBV27; DNA: TGTGCCAGCAGTCCCGGACGGGAAGAGACCCAGTACTTC; CDR3: CASSPGREETQYF
D: TRBD1; size: few; J: TRBJ1-1; V: TRBV7-8; DNA: TGTGCCAGCAGCTCCCGGGACAGGGGGCCGAGGACTGAAGCTTTCTTT; CDR3: CASSSRDRGPRTEAFF
D: TRBD2; size: .; J: TRBJ2-3; V: TRBV4-2; DNA: TGTGCCAGCAACGCTGCGGGACTAGCGGGGACCCCGGATACGCAGTATTTT; CDR3: CASNAAGLAGTPDTQYF
D: TRBD1; size: few; J: TRBJ2-3; V: TRBV4-1; DNA: TGCGCCAGCAGCCAAGATAGGACAGGGACCTACACAGATACGCAGTATTTT; CDR3: CASSQDRTGTYTDTQYF
D: .; size: .; J: TRBJ1-2; V: TRBV5-1; DNA: TGCGCCAGCAGTGGGACTGCTACCCATGGCTACACCTTC; CDR3: CASSGTATHGYTF
D: .; size: few; J: TRBJ2-2; V: TRBV6-4; DNA: TGTGCCAGCAGTGATATGGACACCGGGGAGCTGTTTTTT; CDR3: CASSDMDTGELFF
D: .; size: .; J: TRBJ2-7; V: TRBV6-2/TRBV6-3; DNA: TGTGCCAGCACGTTGTTGGGCTACGAGCAGTACTTC; CDR3: CASTLLGYEQYF
D: .; size: few; J: TRBJ1-5; V: TRBV4-1; DNA: TGCGCCAGCAGCACCGTCGAGGGGAAGCCCCAGCATTTT; CDR3: CASSTVEGKPQHF
D: .; size: many; J: TRBJ2-7; V: TRBV7-2; DNA: TGTGCCAGCAGCCCATCCCGGGGGGAGCAGTACTTC; CDR3: CASSPSRGEQYF
D: .; size: few; J: TRBJ2-7; V: TRBV2; DNA: TGTGCCTCCGGGACGGCCTACTCCTACGAGCAGTACTTC; CDR3: CASGTAYSYEQYF
D: .; size: few; J: TRBJ2-7; V: TRBV2; DNA: TGTGCCAGCAGTGAATCGGGGGGCACAGCCTACGAGCAGTACTTC; CDR3: CASSESGGTAYEQYF
D: TRBD2; size: .; J: TRBJ2-2; V: TRBV11-3; DNA: TGTGCCAGCAGTCTCCTAGGACTAGCTTCTACCGGGGAGCTGTTTTTT; CDR3: CASSLLGLASTGELFF
D: .; size: few; J: TRBJ2-3; V: TRBV12-3/TRBV12-4; DNA: TGTGCCAGCAGGGCCGGGGATGTACCCACAGATACGCAGTATTTT; CDR3: CASRAGDVPTDTQYF
D: TRBD1; size: few; J: TRBJ2-1; V: TRBV5-1; DNA: TGCGCCAGCAGCGTATCGGGACAGGGGTATGAGCAGTTCTTC; CDR3: CASSVSGQGYEQFF
D: .; size: few; J: TRBJ1-2; V: TRBV12-3/TRBV12-4; DNA: TGTGCCAGCAGTTTAGCCCGGGTGGCTAACTATGGCTACACCTTC; CDR3: CASSLARVANYGYTF
D: TRBD1; size: .; J: TRBJ1-5; V: TRBV2; DNA: TGTGCCAGCAGGGGGGACAGGGGTCAGCCCCAGCATTTT; CDR3: CASRGDRGQPQHF
D: TRBD2; size: .; J: TRBJ2-1; V: TRBV29-1; DNA: TGCAGCGCAAGAGGAAGTAGCGGGAGCTATGAGCAGTTCTTC; CDR3: CSARGSSGSYEQFF
D: TRBD2; size: few; J: TRBJ2-3; V: TRBV4-2; DNA: TGTGCCAGCAGCCAAGATAGAGAGCTAGCGGGGTGGATTACGCAGTATTTT; CDR3: CASSQDRELAGWITQYF
D: .; size: few; J: TRBJ1-2; V: TRBV29-1; DNA: TGCAGCGTTGAAGATCAGGGGTCAGAAGGCTACACCTTC; CDR3: CSVEDQGSEGYTF
D: TRBD1; size: .; J: TRBJ1-2; V: TRBV12-3/TRBV12-4; DNA: TGTGCCAGCAGTCATCACTTCGGGACAGGGGACTATGGCTACACCTTC; CDR3: CASSHHFGTGDYGYTF
D: .; size: .; J: TRBJ1-5; V: TRBV12-3/TRBV12-4; DNA: TGTGCCAGCAGGGCTAGGGGGTTTCAGCCCCAGCATTTT; CDR3: CASRARGFQPQHF
D: .; size: .; J: TRBJ2-3; V: TRBV21-1; DNA: TGTGCCAGCAGCAACGGGACTAGCGGGAGAGATACGCAGTATTTT; CDR3: CASSNGTSGRDTQYF
D: .; size: few; J: TRBJ2-3; V: TRBV7-9; DNA: TGTGCCAGCAGCTTAGACGGGGGAGATACGCAGTATTTT; CDR3: CASSLDGGDTQYF
D: .; size: many; J: TRBJ2-3; V: TRBV7-6; DNA: TGTGCCAGCAGTTCCTCCGAGCAGGCTACGCAGTATTTT; CDR3: CASSSSEQATQYF
D: .; size: .; J: TRBJ2-1; V: TRBV5-1; DNA: TGCGCCAGCCACCTACCCACCAACTACAATGAGCAGTTCTTC; CDR3: CASHLPTNYNEQFF